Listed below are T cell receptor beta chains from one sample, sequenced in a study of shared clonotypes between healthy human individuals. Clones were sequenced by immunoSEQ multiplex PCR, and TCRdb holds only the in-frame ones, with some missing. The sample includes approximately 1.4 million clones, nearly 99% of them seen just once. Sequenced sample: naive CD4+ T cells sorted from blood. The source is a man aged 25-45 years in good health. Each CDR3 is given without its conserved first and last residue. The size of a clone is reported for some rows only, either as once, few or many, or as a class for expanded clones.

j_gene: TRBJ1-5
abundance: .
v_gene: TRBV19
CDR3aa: ASSGYMINQPQH

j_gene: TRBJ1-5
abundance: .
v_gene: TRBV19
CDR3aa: ASSMKRGSNQPQH

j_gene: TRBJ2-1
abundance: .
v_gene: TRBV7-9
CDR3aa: ASSVLAVSGEQF

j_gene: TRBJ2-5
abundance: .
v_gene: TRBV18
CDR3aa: ASSPVKGLEETQY

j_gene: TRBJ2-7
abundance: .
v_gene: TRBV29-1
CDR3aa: SVEEDYEQY

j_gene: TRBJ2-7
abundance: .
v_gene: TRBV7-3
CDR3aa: ASSLTADSYEQY

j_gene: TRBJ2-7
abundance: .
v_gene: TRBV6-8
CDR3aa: ASSYFRLAGDEQY

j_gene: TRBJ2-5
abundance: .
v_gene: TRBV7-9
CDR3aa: ASSLGRGGSETQY

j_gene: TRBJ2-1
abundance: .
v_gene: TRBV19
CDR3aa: ASSPIGSGRTSYNEQF

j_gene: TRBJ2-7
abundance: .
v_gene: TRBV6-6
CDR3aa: ASSYSWTSKESEQY

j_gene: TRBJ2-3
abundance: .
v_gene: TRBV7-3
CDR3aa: ASSSSSTDTQY

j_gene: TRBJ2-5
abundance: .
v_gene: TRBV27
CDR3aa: ASSPSALGTQY

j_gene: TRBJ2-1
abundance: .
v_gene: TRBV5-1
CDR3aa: ASSPPSAGGLYNEQF

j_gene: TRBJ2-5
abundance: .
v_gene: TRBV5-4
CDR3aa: ASSLSSGRALGQETQY

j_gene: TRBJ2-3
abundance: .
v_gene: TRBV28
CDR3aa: ASSLVALGNTDTQY

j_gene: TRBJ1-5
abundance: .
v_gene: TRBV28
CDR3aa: ASSLAGGNQPQH

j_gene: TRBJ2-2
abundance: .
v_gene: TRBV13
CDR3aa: ASRAVLSGENTGELF

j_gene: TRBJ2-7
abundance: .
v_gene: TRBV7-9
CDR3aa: ASSPQRAVPSYEQY

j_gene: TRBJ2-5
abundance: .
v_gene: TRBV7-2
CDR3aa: ASSRRGDQETQY

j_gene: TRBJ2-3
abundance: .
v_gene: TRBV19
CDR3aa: ASIDGSRLDTQY

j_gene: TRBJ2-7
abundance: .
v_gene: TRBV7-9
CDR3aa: ASSLTGGREQY

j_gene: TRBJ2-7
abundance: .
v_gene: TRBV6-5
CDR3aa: ASSPAGFYEQY

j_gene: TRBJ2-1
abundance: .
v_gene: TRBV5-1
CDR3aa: ASSLVSPSGSYNEQF

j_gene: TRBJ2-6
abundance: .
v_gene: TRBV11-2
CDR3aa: ASSLLVSGANVLT

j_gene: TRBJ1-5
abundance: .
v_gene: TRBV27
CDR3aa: ASSQGTNQPQH

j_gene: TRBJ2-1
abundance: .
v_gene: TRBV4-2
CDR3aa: ASSHTSSRSYNEQF

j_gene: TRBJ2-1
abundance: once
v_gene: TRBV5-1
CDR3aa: ASSSDRGPGLAGGKYNEQF

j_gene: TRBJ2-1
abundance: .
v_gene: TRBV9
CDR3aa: ASSPSAGMSYNEQF

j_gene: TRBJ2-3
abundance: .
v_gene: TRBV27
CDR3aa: ASSLHRGTDTQY

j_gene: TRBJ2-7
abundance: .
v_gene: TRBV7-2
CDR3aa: ASSRGPTYEQY

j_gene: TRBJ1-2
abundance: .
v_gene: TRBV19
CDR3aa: ASRSDSSRSYGYT

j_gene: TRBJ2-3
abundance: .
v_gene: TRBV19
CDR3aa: ASSMALADTDTQY

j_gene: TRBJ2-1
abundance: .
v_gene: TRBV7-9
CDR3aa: ASASGSHNEQF

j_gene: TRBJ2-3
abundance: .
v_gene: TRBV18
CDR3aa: ASSPSSGVTDTQY

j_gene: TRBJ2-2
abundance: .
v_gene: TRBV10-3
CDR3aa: AISESITGELF

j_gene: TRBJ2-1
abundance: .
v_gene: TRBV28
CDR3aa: ASSLMSEQF

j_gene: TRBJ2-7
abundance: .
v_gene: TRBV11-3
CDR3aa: ASSSRGNTRQY

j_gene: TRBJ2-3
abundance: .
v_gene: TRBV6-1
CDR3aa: ASSARTSGSTDTQY

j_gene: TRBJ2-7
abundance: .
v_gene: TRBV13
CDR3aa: ASSLVLAGAGYEQY

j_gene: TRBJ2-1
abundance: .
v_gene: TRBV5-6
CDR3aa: ASSPGLASSYNEQF

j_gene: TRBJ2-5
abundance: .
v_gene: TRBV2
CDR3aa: ASSEYSQETQY

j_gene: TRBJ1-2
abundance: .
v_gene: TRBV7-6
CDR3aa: ASSLEEGPGYGYT

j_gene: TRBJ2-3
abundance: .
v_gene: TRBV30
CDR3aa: AWSTTGSTDTQY

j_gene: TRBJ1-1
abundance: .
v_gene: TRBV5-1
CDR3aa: ASSKRTGQLMNTEAF

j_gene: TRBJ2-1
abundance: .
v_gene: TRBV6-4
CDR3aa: ASSPLAGGPYNEQF

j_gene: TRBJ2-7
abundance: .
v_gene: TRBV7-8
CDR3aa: ASSLGTGGPFEQY

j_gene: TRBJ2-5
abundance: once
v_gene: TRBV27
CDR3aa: ARIKTQY

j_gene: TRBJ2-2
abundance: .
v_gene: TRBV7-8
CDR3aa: ASSYRDRGTGELF

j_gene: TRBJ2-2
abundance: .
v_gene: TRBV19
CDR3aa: ASTRLAGGPTGELF

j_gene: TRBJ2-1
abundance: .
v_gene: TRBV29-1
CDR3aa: SVVSLGGYNEQF

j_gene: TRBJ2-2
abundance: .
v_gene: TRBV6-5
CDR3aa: ASSYTSGKIGELF

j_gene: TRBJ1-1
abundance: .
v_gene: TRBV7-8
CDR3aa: ASSFTLRLDTEAF

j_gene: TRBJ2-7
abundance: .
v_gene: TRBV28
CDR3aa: ASSFLMSFEQY

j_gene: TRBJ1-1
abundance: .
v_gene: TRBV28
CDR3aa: ASRPPGTGGTEAF